This T cell receptor (beta chain) was observed in a study of cytomegalovirus exposure and HLA in healthy donors. With regard to this clone: Antigen unknown.

This PCR relied on a set of 60 Vbeta primers and 13 Jbeta primers. Produced via immunoSEQ multiplex PCR; TCRdb's table is partial and in-frame only. This sample has some 170,000 clones; 65% to 90% occur once, and the top ten carry roughly 10%. Overall study results and limits: Reports described diagnosis of cytomegalovirus status by the classifier as highly specific and sensitive. Many donors carried some public TCRs, although rarity characterized most TCR sequences. For most subjects, TCR beta sequences were reported to predict HLA-A and HLA-B alleles with accuracy.

The sequencing sample was made of PBMCs. The TCR was taken from a man aged 45-65 years in good health and CMV-seropositive.

CDR3 nucleotide sequence: TGTGCCAGCAGTTACAAGACAGGCGTCTATGGCTACACCTTC. Residues: CASSYKTGVYGYTF. The J gene is TRBJ1-2, the V gene TRBV6-5; TRBD1 might be the D (6 bases). Between the trimmed V and J ends, which lost 2 bases and 4 bases, there was a span of 11 bases. Germline CDR1 and CDR2: MNHEY and SVGAGI. The CDR3 has 14 residues.